Below are 2 T cell receptor beta chains sequenced from a single sample in a study of cytomegalovirus exposure and HLA in healthy donors. 13 Jbeta primers and 60 Vbeta primers were used for the PCR. The protocol was immunoSEQ multiplex PCR, while the TCRdb copy is restricted to in-frame clones and leaves out a portion. The top ten hold 4.2% of the sample, which has 100,000 to 120,000 clones, 74% seen once. Sequencing input: PBMCs. Receptors were obtained from a middle-aged woman in good health and CMV-seropositive.

The chain recombines TRBV5-1 with TRBJ2-5; 12 nucleotides align to TRBD2. The germline V gene encodes CDR1 SGHRS and CDR2 YFSETQ. With 3 bases clipped from V and 5 bases from J, the junction kept 8 bases outside the gene matches. This CDR3 comprises 16 residues. The CDR3 reads CASSYLAGGVEETQYF. DNA of the CDR3: TGCGCCAGCAGCTATCTAGCGGGGGGGGTCGAGGAGACCCAGTACTTC.

This rearrangement joins TRBV6-1 to TRBJ2-7; 10 bases map to TRBD2. CDR1 is MNHNS and CDR2 is SASEGT in the germline V gene. The CDR3 covers 14 residues. The ends lost 6 bases at V and 8 bases at J; junction bases unmatched: 10. The CDR3 here is CASRRELAGWQQYF. Written as DNA, the CDR3 is TGTGCCAGCAGGAGGGAACTAGCGGGATGGCAGCAGTACTTC.